The 24 T cell receptor beta chains presented below share a single source sample, sequenced in a study of cytomegalovirus exposure and HLA in healthy donors. Clones were read by immunoSEQ multiplex PCR, and TCRdb kept only the in-frame ones, dropping some. The data show 100,000 to 150,000 clones, about 88% seen once. Source material: PBMCs. These receptors were obtained from a woman under 30 in good health and CMV-seronegative.

This chain links TRBV18 with TRBJ2-3; 9 nucleotides match TRBD2. Germline-derived CDR1 and CDR2 are KGHSH and LQKENI. The CDR3 sequence is 19 residues long. V lost 4 bases and J lost 2; bases outside the gene matches: 16. CDR3 residues: CASSRWEPRAGGHTDTQYF. The CDR3 region has the DNA TGTGCCAGCTCACGCTGGGAACCAAGAGCGGGGGGCCACACAGATACGCAGTATTTT.

The gene calls are TRBV19 and TRBJ1-2, with D possibly being TRBD1 (5 bases). The CDR3 totals 16 residues. Trimming shortened V by 0 bases and J by 4 bases, and 15 bases separated the two germline ends. The germline V gene has CDR1 LNHDA and CDR2 SQIVND (reference sequence). CDR3 residues: CASSIDLTATLYGYTF. The CDR3 DNA follows: TGTGCCAGTAGTATAGATCTGACAGCCACCCTCTATGGCTACACCTTC.

This chain uses TRBV18 with TRBJ2-7; D unclear. V was trimmed by 4 bases and J by 2 bases, leaving 9 bases between them. CDR1 KGHSH and CDR2 LQKENI come from the germline V gene. The CDR3 is 13 amino acids. In nucleotides, the CDR3 is TGTGCCAGCTCACGAGACGGAGCCTACGAGCAGTACTTC. Translated, it gives CASSRDGAYEQYF.

The chain employs TRBV10-3 and TRBJ1-2; 7 bases line up with TRBD1. The CDR3 is made up of 17 amino acids. With V trimmed by 7 bases and J by 4 bases, 18 bases remained unmatched. Germline loops: CDR1 ENHRY, CDR2 SYGVKD. In nucleotides, the CDR3 is TGTGCCATCAAAATCAACGAAGCCGGGACAGAACGCTATGGCTACACCTTC. Amino acid sequence: CAIKINEAGTERYGYTF.

CDR3 sequence: CASSLEGTGVSPLHF. The CDR3 DNA reads TGTGCCAGCAGCTTAGAAGGGACAGGGGTATCACCCCTCCACTTT. V is TRBV7-6 and J is TRBJ1-6, with 10 positions matching TRBD1. V dropped 1 base and J dropped 10; count of bases not matched to a gene: 4. The CDR3 length is 15 residues. Germline V lookup: CDR1 SGHVS, CDR2 FNYEAQ. Full variable domain (outside the CDR3, taken from reference TRBV7-6 and TRBJ1-6): GAGVSQSPRYKVTKRGQDVALRCDPISGHVSLYWYRQALGQGPEFLTYFNYEAQQDKSGLPNDRFSAERPEGSISTLTIQRTEQRDSAMYRCASSLEGTGVSPLHFGNGTRLTVT.

This clone was counted once. V and J are TRBV28 and TRBJ2-7; D remains ambiguous. V gave up 5 bases and J gave up 3 bases, with 5 bases separating them. This CDR3 contains 11 residues. Germline V lookup: CDR1 MDHEN, CDR2 SYDVKM. In DNA form, the CDR3 reads TGTGCCAGCAGTCGCGGCTACGAGCAGTACTTC. Its protein is CASSRGYEQYF.

This chain uses TRBV9 with TRBJ2-1, with D possibly TRBD2 on 6 matching bases. The CDR3 consists of 14 residues. Trimming took off 3 bases at V and 2 bases at J, with 9 bases between the two ends. The V gene's germline CDR1 is SGDLS and CDR2 YYNGEE. CDR3 amino acids: CASSAGLAYNEQFF. As DNA, the CDR3 is TGTGCCAGCAGCGCGGGACTGGCCTACAATGAGCAGTTCTTC.

The J gene is TRBJ1-2, the V gene TRBV29-1; 9 positions agree with TRBD1. This CDR3 spans 13 amino acids. J lost 8 bases, V lost 7 bases, and 11 bases had no gene match. The germline V gene has CDR1 SQVTM and CDR2 ANQGSEA. Here the CDR3 reads CSGSLQGAFGYTF. The CDR3 DNA reads TGCAGCGGCAGCCTACAGGGGGCCTTCGGCTACACCTTC.

CDR3 sequence reads: CASSVGGPGTEAFF. In nucleotides, the CDR3 is TGTGCCAGCAGCGTAGGGGGCCCGGGTACTGAAGCTTTCTTT. V and J are TRBV9 and TRBJ1-1; D might be TRBD1 (5 bases). The CDR3 has 14 residues. V was cut by 0 bases and J by 5 bases, with 11 bases left in between. Germline assignment: CDR1 SGDLS and CDR2 YYNGEE.

J is TRBJ1-1 and V is TRBV7-3; TRBD1 might be the D (6 bases). There are 15 residues in the CDR3. From germline, CDR1 is SGHTA and CDR2 FQGTGA. With 4 bases removed from V and 1 base from J, the gap between germline ends came to 13 bases. CDR3 nucleotide sequence: TGTGCCAGCAGCTCAGGGGACGGACCGAACACTGAAGCTTTCTTT. Translated: CASSSGDGPNTEAFF. Together with reference TRBV7-3 and TRBJ1-1, the CDR3 gives the full variable domain: GAGVSQTPSNKVTEKGKYVELRCDPISGHTALYWYRQSLGQGPEFLIYFQGTGAADDSGLPNDRFFAVRPEGSVSTLKIQRTERGDSAVYLCASSSGDGPNTEAFFGQGTRLTVV.

The CDR3 reads CASSIDPGTGGRREQYF. CDR3 nucleotide sequence: TGTGCCAGTAGTATAGACCCAGGGACAGGGGGACGTCGAGAGCAGTACTTC. The chain is built from TRBV19 and TRBJ2-7, with 11 bases identical to TRBD1. Losses at the gene ends were 0 bases for V and 7 bases for J; bases not matched to a gene: 11. The length of the CDR3 is 17 residues. Germline V CDR1 and CDR2: LNHDA, SQIVND (reference sequence).

This clone was recorded only once. The V call is TRBV6-6, the J call TRBJ1-6, with D unclear. Germline CDR1 and CDR2: MNHNY and SVGAGI (reference sequence). Trimming took off 8 bases at V and 10 bases at J, with 15 bases between the two ends. The CDR3 is 13 residues long. CDR3 DNA sequence: TGTGCCAGCGGCCACGATTTGGGCTCACCCCTCCACTTT. Its translation: CASGHDLGSPLHF.

The V gene is TRBV9, the J gene TRBJ2-2; D is unclear. The CDR3 sequence is 11 residues long. V lost 2 bases and J lost 7, with 3 bases in between. In germline, CDR1 is SGDLS, CDR2 YYNGEE. The CDR3 region has the DNA TGTGCCAGCAGCGTTAACGGGGAGCTGTTTTTT. Amino acids: CASSVNGELFF.

The rearrangement links TRBV18 to TRBJ2-3, with unresolved D. V was shortened by 3 bases and J by 4 bases, with 8 bases between the two germline ends. Germline V gene data show CDR1 as KGHSH and CDR2 as LQKENI. There are 13 residues in the CDR3. CDR3 DNA sequence: TGTGCCAGCTCACCCCCCGAGCCAGATACGCAGTATTTT. Protein sequence: CASSPPEPDTQYF.

The chain couples TRBV2 to TRBJ2-1, with a weak D call TRBD1 (5 bases). This CDR3 has 15 amino acids. Trimming removed 2 bases at V and 10 bases at J, with 18 bases between. Germline assignment: CDR1 SNHLY and CDR2 FYNNEI. The CDR3 here is CASSERFGSRGEQFF. The CDR3 region has the DNA TGTGCCAGCAGTGAACGTTTTGGATCAAGGGGCGAGCAGTTCTTC. Full variable domain (missing parts from reference TRBV2 and TRBJ2-1): EPEVTQTPSHQVTQMGQEVILRCVPISNHLYFYWYRQILGQKVEFLVSFYNNEISEKSEIFDDQFSVERPDGSNFTLKIRSTKLEDSAMYFCASSERFGSRGEQFFGPGTRLTVL.

The chain couples TRBV10-3 to TRBJ1-6; tentatively, D is TRBD1 (5 bases). This CDR3 region has 15 residues. Germline loops: CDR1 ENHRY, CDR2 SYGVKD. Trimming removed 10 bases at V and 9 bases at J, with 22 bases between. The CDR3 coding sequence is TGTGCCACCAAGGGCGGCGGGGGGGACCCTTCACCCCTCCACTTT. It encodes CATKGGGGDPSPLHF.

The rearrangement links TRBV4-1 to TRBJ2-1, with 12 nucleotides matching TRBD2. V lost 4 bases and J lost 10; bases outside the gene matches: 11. Germline V gene data show CDR1 as MGHRA and CDR2 as YSYEKL. The CDR3 is 16 amino acids. CDR3 loop: CASSPGLAGPRGEQFF. CDR3 coding DNA: TGCGCCAGCAGCCCGGGACTAGCGGGCCCCAGGGGCGAGCAGTTCTTC.

The CDR3 loop reads CASTTRLEVQETQYF. The DNA of the CDR3 is TGTGCCAGTACTACCCGTTTGGAGGTCCAAGAGACCCAGTACTTC. This chain joins TRBV19 and TRBJ2-5; perhaps TRBD2 as D (5 bases). CDR1 and CDR2 from the germline V gene are LNHDA and SQIVND (reference sequence). CDR3 length equals 15 residues. V lost 7 bases and J 1 base, leaving 16 bases between the germline ends.

This clone appeared once. The chain uses TRBV6-6 and TRBJ1-2; 7 bases line up with TRBD1. Germline CDR1 is MNHNY and CDR2 is SVGAGI (reference sequence). The CDR3 runs to 15 residues. Germline trimming cut 4 bases from V and 4 bases from J; bases unmatched to any gene: 9. This chain's CDR3 is CASSLPRDRFYGYTF. The CDR3 region has the DNA TGTGCCAGCAGTTTGCCCCGGGACAGATTCTATGGCTACACCTTC.

A word on this clone: Relative to the germline gene, one junction end is altered; a read error may explain this. V usage is TRBV7-3 and J usage is TRBJ2-7; a weak D match, TRBD2 (7 bases). The CDR3 totals 15 residues. CDR1 is SGHTA and CDR2 is FQGTGA in the germline V gene. CDR3 in amino acids: CASSLTSGGGAQLRF. In DNA, the CDR3 is TGTGCCAGCAGCTTAACGAGCGGCGGGGGCGCCCAGTTGAGGTTC.

This rearrangement joins TRBV7-9 to TRBJ1-2, with D tentatively TRBD1 (5 bases). Per germline, CDR1 SEHNR and CDR2 FQNEAQ (reference sequence). Trimming stripped 2 bases from V and 2 bases from J, with 9 bases between. The CDR3 covers 14 residues. The CDR3 DNA follows: TGTGCCAGCAGCTTATCCCCAGGGAACTATGGCTACACCTTC. This translates into CASSLSPGNYGYTF.

The genes are TRBV18 and TRBJ2-3, with 8 bases fitting TRBD2. CDR1 is KGHSH and CDR2 is LQKENI in the germline V gene. The CDR3 runs 17 residues. Unmatched junction bases numbered 11, after V lost 1 base and J lost 5 bases. The CDR3 loop reads CASSPLFLGTSEDTQYF. CDR3 DNA sequence: TGTGCCAGCTCACCACTCTTTTTAGGGACTAGTGAAGATACGCAGTATTTT.

The chain carries TRBV9 and TRBJ2-3; TRBD2 aligns across 11 bases. The V gene end was trimmed by 4 bases and the J gene end by 2 bases; junction bases not matched to a gene: 6. The CDR3 spans 16 residues. Germline assignment: CDR1 SGDLS and CDR2 YYNGEE. In nucleotides, the CDR3 is TGTGCCAGCAGCCAGACTAGCGGGGAGTCCACAGATACGCAGTATTTT. Its protein product is CASSQTSGESTDTQYF.

A few counts support this clone. The genes are TRBV4-1 and TRBJ1-6; possible D gene TRBD1, 5 bases. Trimming took 1 base from V and 6 from J, leaving 13 bases between them. CDR1 is MGHRA and CDR2 is YSYEKL in the germline V gene. This CDR3 is 16 amino acids long. The CDR3 loop is CASSQGGGDGNSPLHF. CDR3 in DNA: TGCGCCAGCAGCCAAGGGGGAGGGGACGGTAATTCACCCCTCCACTTT.